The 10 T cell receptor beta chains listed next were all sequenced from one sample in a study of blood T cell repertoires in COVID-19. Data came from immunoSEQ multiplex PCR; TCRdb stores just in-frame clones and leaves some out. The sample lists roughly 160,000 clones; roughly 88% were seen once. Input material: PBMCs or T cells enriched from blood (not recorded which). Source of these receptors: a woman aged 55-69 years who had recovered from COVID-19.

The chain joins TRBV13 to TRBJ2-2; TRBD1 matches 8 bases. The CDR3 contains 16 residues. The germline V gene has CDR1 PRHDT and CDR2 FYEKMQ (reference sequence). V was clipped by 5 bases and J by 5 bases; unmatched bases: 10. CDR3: CASSPNPWTGTGELFF. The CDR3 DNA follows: TGTGCCAGCAGCCCTAACCCGTGGACAGGGACCGGGGAGCTGTTTTTT.

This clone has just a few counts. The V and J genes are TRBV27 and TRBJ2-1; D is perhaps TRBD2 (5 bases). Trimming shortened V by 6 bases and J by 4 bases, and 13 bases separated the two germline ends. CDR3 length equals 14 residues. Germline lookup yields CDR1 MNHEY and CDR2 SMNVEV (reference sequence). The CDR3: CASSRSSGYNEQFF. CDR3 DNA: TGTGCCAGCAGCCGCTCAAGCGGTTACAATGAGCAGTTCTTC.

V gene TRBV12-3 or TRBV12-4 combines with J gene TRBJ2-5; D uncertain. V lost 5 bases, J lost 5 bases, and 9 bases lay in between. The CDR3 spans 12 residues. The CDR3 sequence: CASSQLSETQYF. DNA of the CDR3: TGTGCCAGCAGTCAATTGAGCGAGACCCAGTACTTC.

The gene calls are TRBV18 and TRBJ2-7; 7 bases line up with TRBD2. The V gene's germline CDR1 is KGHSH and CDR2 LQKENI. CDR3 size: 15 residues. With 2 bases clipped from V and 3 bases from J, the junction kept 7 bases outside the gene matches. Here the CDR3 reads CASSPSGTPYYEQYF. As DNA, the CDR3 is TGTGCCAGCTCACCAAGCGGGACCCCATACTACGAGCAGTACTTC.

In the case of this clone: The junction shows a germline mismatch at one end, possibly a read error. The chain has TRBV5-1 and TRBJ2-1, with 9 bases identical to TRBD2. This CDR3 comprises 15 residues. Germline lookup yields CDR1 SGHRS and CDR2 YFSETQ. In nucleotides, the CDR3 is TGCGCCCGCAGCTGGGGCGGGGGGGGATACAATGAGCAGTTCTTC. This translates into CARSWGGGGYNEQFF.

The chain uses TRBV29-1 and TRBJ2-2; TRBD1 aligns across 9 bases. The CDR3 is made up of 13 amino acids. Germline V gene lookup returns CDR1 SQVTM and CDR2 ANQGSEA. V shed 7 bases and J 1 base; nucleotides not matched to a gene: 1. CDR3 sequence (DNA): TGCAGCGCGGGACAGGGGAACACCGGGGAGCTGTTTTTT. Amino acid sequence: CSAGQGNTGELFF.

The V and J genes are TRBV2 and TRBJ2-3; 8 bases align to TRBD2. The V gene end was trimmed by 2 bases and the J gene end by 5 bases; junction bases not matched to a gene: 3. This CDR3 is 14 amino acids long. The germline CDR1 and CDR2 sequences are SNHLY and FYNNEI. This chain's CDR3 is CASSEFLAGDTQYF. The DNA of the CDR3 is TGTGCCAGCAGTGAATTCCTAGCGGGAGATACGCAGTATTTT.

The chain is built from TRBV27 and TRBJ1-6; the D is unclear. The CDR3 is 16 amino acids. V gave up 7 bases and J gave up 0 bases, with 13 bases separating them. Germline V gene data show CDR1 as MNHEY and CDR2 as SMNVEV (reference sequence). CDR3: CASKTQLSSYNSPLHF. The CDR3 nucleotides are TGTGCCAGCAAGACACAACTCAGCTCCTATAATTCACCCCTCCACTTT.

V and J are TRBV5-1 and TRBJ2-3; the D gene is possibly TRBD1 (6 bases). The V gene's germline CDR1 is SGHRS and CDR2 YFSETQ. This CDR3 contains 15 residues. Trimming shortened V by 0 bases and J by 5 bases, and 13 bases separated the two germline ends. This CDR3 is CASSLGPGEVDTQYF. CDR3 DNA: TGCGCCAGCAGCTTGGGGCCAGGGGAAGTAGATACGCAGTATTTT. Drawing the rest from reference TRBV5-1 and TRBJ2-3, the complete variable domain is KAGVTQTPRYLIKTRGQQVTLSCSPISGHRSVSWYQQTPGQGLQFLFEYFSETQRNKGNFPGRFSGRQFSNSRSEMNVSTLELGDSALYLCASSLGPGEVDTQYFGPGTRLTVL.

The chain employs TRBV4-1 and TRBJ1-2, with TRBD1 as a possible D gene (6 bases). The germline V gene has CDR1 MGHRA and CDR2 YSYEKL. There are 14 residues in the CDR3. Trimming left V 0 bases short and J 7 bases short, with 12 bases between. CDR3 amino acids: CASSQDQGLGGYTF. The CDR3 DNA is TGCGCCAGCAGCCAAGATCAGGGGTTAGGTGGCTACACCTTC.